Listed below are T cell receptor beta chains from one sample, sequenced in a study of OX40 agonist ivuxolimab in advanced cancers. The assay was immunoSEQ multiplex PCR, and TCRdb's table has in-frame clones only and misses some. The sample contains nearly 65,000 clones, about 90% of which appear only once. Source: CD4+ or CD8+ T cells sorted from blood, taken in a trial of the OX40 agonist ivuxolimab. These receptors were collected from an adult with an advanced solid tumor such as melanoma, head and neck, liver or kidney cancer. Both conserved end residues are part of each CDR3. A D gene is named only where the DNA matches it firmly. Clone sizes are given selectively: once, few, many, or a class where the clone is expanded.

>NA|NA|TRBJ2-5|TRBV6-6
TGTGCCAGCAGCCACGGGATGAGGGCAGAGACCCAGTACTTC
CASSHGMRAETQYF
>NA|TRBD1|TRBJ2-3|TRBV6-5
TGTGCCAGCAGAACCGGGACAGGGAGTACAGATACGCAGTATTTT
CASRTGTGSTDTQYF
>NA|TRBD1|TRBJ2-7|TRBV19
TGTGCCAGTAGGGCAGGGGGCGCCTACGAGCAGTACTTC
CASRAGGAYEQYF
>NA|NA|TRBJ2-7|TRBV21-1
TGTGCCAGCAAACGGGACAGGGACTACGAGCAGTACTTC
CASKRDRDYEQYF
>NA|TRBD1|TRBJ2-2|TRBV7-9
TGTACAAACCGGGACAGGGGCACCGGGGAGCTGTTTTTT
CTNRDRGTGELFF
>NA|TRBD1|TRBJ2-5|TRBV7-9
TGTGCCAGCAGCTCGGACAGGGAGTTGGAGACCCAGTACTTC
CASSSDRELETQYF
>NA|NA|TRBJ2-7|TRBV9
TGTGCCAGCAGCGTAGAAGAGGGAAGGACCTACGAGCAGTACTTC
CASSVEEGRTYEQYF
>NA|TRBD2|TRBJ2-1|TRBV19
TGTGCCGCCCCGGGACTAGCCGATTACAATGAGCAGTTCTTC
CAAPGLADYNEQFF
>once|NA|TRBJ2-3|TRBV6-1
TGTGCCAGCAGTCTACGGACTAGCACAGATACGCAGTATTTT
CASSLRTSTDTQYF
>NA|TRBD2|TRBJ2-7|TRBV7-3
TGTGCCAGCAGCTTAAATGCGGGAGTTGACGAGCAGTACTTC
CASSLNAGVDEQYF